What follows are 21 T cell receptor beta chains derived from one specimen sequenced in a study of blood T cell repertoires in COVID-19. Some clones are missing from TCRdb's copy, which holds only in-frame ones; the method was immunoSEQ multiplex PCR. In the table there are some 40,000 clones, nearly 80% of which are singletons. The sequencing input was peripheral blood. Receptors originate from a man between 65 and 85 years old with acute or convalescent COVID-19.

This chain uses TRBV12-3 or TRBV12-4 with TRBJ1-6; D remains unclear. The CDR3 loop spans 13 amino acids. V shed 6 bases and J shed 6 bases, with 9 bases lying between them. CDR3 DNA: TGTGCCAGCAGCTTCACTCCTAATTCACCCCTCCACTTT. Its protein product is CASSFTPNSPLHF.

This clone occurred once. V gene TRBV7-3 combines with J gene TRBJ1-1; D gene unclear. Between the trimmed V and J ends, which lost 2 bases and 5 bases, there was a span of 6 bases. Per germline, CDR1 SGHTA and CDR2 FQGTGA. The CDR3 consists of 12 residues. The CDR3 protein is CASSLPGTEAFF. The CDR3 DNA reads as TGTGCCAGCAGCTTACCAGGAACTGAAGCTTTCTTT.

CDR3 region: CASRKGQGAFSEQYF. CDR3 in DNA: TGCGCCAGCAGGAAGGGACAGGGGGCCTTTTCCGAGCAGTACTTC. The chain has TRBV5-1 and TRBJ2-7, with 12 nucleotides matching TRBD1. Per germline, CDR1 SGHRS and CDR2 YFSETQ. This CDR3 region has 15 residues. V shed 5 bases, J shed 6 bases, and the junction held 9 bases outside the gene matches.

This clone was counted a single time. The chain joins TRBV19 to TRBJ2-5; TRBD1 agrees at 10 bases. The V gene's germline CDR1 is LNHDA and CDR2 SQIVND (reference sequence). V dropped 4 bases and J dropped 3; count of bases not matched to a gene: 5. The CDR3 loop spans 15 amino acids. The CDR3 DNA reads as TGTGCCAGTAGTACCCTTGGACAGGGGGAAGAGACCCAGTACTTC. Translation gives CASSTLGQGEETQYF.

The V call is TRBV13, the J call TRBJ2-5; 9 bases are a match to TRBD2. CDR1 PRHDT and CDR2 FYEKMQ come from the germline V gene (reference sequence). The CDR3 consists of 15 residues. With 0 bases clipped from V and 5 bases from J, the junction kept 4 bases outside the gene matches. DNA of the CDR3: TGTGCCAGCAGCTTAGGGGGGACTAGCTTGGAGACCCAGTACTTC. As protein: CASSLGGTSLETQYF.

This rearrangement joins TRBV11-2 to TRBJ2-2; 7 nucleotides agree with TRBD2. Germline V lookup: CDR1 SGHAT, CDR2 FQNNGV. V trimming: 3 bases; J trimming: 4 bases; junction bases outside the gene matches: 11. The length of the CDR3 is 17 residues. The CDR3 here is CASSFPRRRGSTGELFF. As DNA, the CDR3 is TGTGCCAGCAGCTTTCCCCGGCGGCGGGGGAGCACCGGGGAGCTGTTTTTT.

V usage is TRBV24-1 and J usage is TRBJ1-5; possibly TRBD1 for D (6 bases). The CDR3 has 13 residues. Germline lookup yields CDR1 KGHDR and CDR2 SFDVKD. V lost 7 bases and J lost 3, with 9 bases in between. CDR3 sequence: CATSRGNNQPQHF. CDR3 nucleotides: TGTGCCACCAGCAGGGGAAACAATCAGCCCCAGCATTTT.

The genes are TRBV6-4 and TRBJ1-5; 10 bases align to TRBD1. CDR3 length: 15 residues. Germline lookup yields CDR1 MRHNA and CDR2 SNTAGT. Losses at the gene ends were 4 bases for V and 2 bases for J; bases not matched to a gene: 2. The DNA of the CDR3 is TGTGCCAGCAGTGCGGGGACAGGGGGCAATCAGCCCCAGCATTTT. This gives the protein CASSAGTGGNQPQHF.

V is TRBV9 and J is TRBJ1-6, with D unclear. This CDR3 comprises 11 residues. In germline, CDR1 is SGDLS, CDR2 YYNGEE. V was shortened by 3 bases and J by 12 bases, with 7 bases between the two germline ends. Here the CDR3 reads CASSAPGPLHF. CDR3 nucleotides: TGTGCCAGCAGCGCCCCCGGACCCCTCCACTTT.

The table lists this clone with a few counts. The rearrangement uses TRBV24-1 and TRBJ2-7; the D gene is possibly TRBD1 (6 bases). This CDR3 contains 16 residues. Trimming stripped 4 bases from V and 2 bases from J, with 17 bases between. CDR1 is KGHDR and CDR2 is SFDVKD in the germline V gene. The CDR3 nucleotides are TGTGCCACCAGTGACCGGAACAGGGTTCTTCCCTACGAGCAGTACTTC. Amino acid sequence: CATSDRNRVLPYEQYF.

This clone is a singleton in its sample. The gene calls are TRBV5-1 and TRBJ2-6; 12 positions agree with TRBD1. The CDR3 totals 18 residues. From germline, CDR1 is SGHRS and CDR2 YFSETQ. Germline trimming cut 0 bases from V and 1 base from J; bases unmatched to any gene: 2. CDR3 coding DNA: TGCGCCAGCAGCTTGGTGGGACAGGGGGCATCTGGGGCCAACGTCCTGACTTTC. This gives the protein CASSLVGQGASGANVLTF.

This clone showed up just once. The rearrangement uses TRBV5-5 and TRBJ1-2; 7 nucleotides agree with TRBD1. V was clipped by 6 bases and J by 5 bases; unmatched bases: 10. Germline loops: CDR1 SGHKS, CDR2 YYEKEE (reference sequence). The length of the CDR3 is 14 residues. This CDR3 reads CASMPTGPSYGYTF. The CDR3 DNA follows: TGTGCCAGCATGCCGACAGGGCCTTCGTATGGCTACACCTTC.

The chain joins TRBV6-6 to TRBJ2-5; TRBD2 might be the D (7 bases). CDR1 MNHNY and CDR2 SVGAGI come from the germline V gene (reference sequence). The CDR3 loop spans 16 amino acids. With 7 bases removed from V and 2 bases from J, the gap between germline ends came to 20 bases. The CDR3 DNA sequence: TGTGCCAGCACCGGATCCTGGGGGGGGCGTCAAGAGACCCAGTACTTC. Translation gives CASTGSWGGRQETQYF.

This chain connects TRBV11-2 to TRBJ1-1; D is perhaps TRBD1 (6 bases). The CDR3 covers 14 residues. CDR1 and CDR2 (germline): SGHAT, FQNNGV. Between the trimmed V and J ends, which lost 7 bases and 1 base, there was a span of 13 bases. CDR3 nucleotides: TGTGCCAGCACCTTTGGGGGCAGGAACACTGAAGCTTTCTTT. It specifies CASTFGGRNTEAFF.

The CDR3 is CASSYSIGQGYGYTF. CDR3 DNA sequence: TGTGCCAGCAGTTACTCGATTGGACAGGGGTATGGCTACACCTTC. The chain has TRBV6-6 and TRBJ1-2; TRBD1 matches at 9 bases. The CDR3 extends over 15 amino acids. After removal of 0 bases from V and 5 bases from J, the junction contained 4 bases not matched to a gene. In germline, CDR1 is MNHNY, CDR2 SVGAGI (reference sequence).

The V gene is TRBV7-9, the J gene TRBJ2-7; 8 positions agree with TRBD1. J lost 5 bases, V lost 4 bases, and 7 bases had no gene match. Germline assignment: CDR1 SEHNR and CDR2 FQNEAQ (reference sequence). The CDR3 has 14 residues. The CDR3 nucleotides read TGTGCCAGCAGCTCCCGGACAGGGACCCACGAGCAGTACTTC. It translates to CASSSRTGTHEQYF.

The V call is TRBV5-6, the J call TRBJ1-1; 7 bases match TRBD1. Looked up from germline, CDR1 is SGHDT and CDR2 is YYEEEE. CDR3 size: 16 residues. J was trimmed by 0 bases and V by 2 bases; bases with no gene match: 7. The CDR3 DNA reads as TGTGCCAGCAGCTTTGGAGGGGGCCGAGTGAACACTGAAGCTTTCTTT. Protein sequence: CASSFGGGRVNTEAFF.

The CDR3 coding sequence is TGCGCCAGCAGCCAACGACAGGGCTACGAGCAGTACTTC. Protein sequence: CASSQRQGYEQYF. V usage is TRBV4-1 and J usage is TRBJ2-7; 7 bases match TRBD1. Germline lookup yields CDR1 MGHRA and CDR2 YSYEKL. The CDR3 has 13 amino acids. Losses at the gene ends were 2 bases for V and 3 bases for J; bases not matched to a gene: 1.

The CDR3 DNA is TGTGCCAGCTCACCCCTTCCCCTAAGACAGGGCCTTTCCTACGAGCAGTACTTC. Its protein product is CASSPLPLRQGLSYEQYF. This chain joins TRBV18 and TRBJ2-7; 7 nucleotides agree with TRBD1. Germline V gene sequence: CDR1 KGHSH, CDR2 LQKENI. The CDR3 has 18 amino acids. With V trimmed by 3 bases and J by 1 base, 15 bases remained unmatched. The variable domain in full, with the rest retrieved from reference TRBV18 and TRBJ2-7, is NAGVMQNPRHLVRRRGQEARLRCSPMKGHSHVYWYRQLPEEGLKFMVYLQKENIIDESGMPKERFSAEFPKEGPSILRIQQVVRGDSAAYFCASSPLPLRQGLSYEQYFGPGTRLTVT.

The V call is TRBV18, the J call TRBJ1-2, with TRBD1 matching 7 bases. The CDR3 contains 15 residues. Per the germline V gene, CDR1 is KGHSH and CDR2 is LQKENI. V shed 6 bases and J 6 bases; nucleotides not matched to a gene: 13. CDR3 protein: CASSPNTGQYNGYTF. DNA for the CDR3: TGTGCCAGCTCCCCAAATACGGGACAGTATAATGGCTACACCTTC.

The J gene is TRBJ2-3, the V gene TRBV19, with unresolved D. V gave up 5 bases and J gave up 2 bases, with 17 bases separating them. The length of the CDR3 is 16 residues. Germline CDR1 and CDR2: LNHDA and SQIVND (reference sequence). The CDR3 DNA is TGTGCCAGTAGTGTTTCCCGGGTCTCCCCCACAGATACGCAGTATTTT. The encoded protein is CASSVSRVSPTDTQYF.